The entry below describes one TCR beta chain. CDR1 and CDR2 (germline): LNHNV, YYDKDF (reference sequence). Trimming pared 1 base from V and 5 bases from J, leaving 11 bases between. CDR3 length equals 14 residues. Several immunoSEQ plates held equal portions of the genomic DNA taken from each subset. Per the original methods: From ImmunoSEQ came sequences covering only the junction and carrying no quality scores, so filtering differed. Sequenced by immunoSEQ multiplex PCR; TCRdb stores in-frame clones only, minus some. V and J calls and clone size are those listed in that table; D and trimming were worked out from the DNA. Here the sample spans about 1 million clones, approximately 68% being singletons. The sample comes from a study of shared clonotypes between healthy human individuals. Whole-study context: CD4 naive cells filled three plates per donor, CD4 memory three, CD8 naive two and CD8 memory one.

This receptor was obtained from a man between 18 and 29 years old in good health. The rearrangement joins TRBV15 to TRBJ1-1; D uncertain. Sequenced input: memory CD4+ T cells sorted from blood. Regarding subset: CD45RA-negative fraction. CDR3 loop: CATSRGQGRTEAFF. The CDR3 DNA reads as TGTGCCACCAGCAGAGGGCAAGGGAGGACTGAAGCTTTCTTT.